Each of the 9 T cell receptor beta chains below was sequenced from the same sample in a study of cytomegalovirus exposure and HLA in healthy donors. The PCR used 60 Vbeta and 13 Jbeta primers. Data came from immunoSEQ multiplex PCR; TCRdb stores just in-frame clones and leaves some out. The sample has some 120,000 clones, around 76% seen once. Sequencing was done on a sample of PBMCs. All receptors come from a woman in her 40s in good health and CMV-seropositive.

The chain links TRBV5-1 to TRBJ1-6, with 10 bases that match TRBD1. CDR1 and CDR2 from the germline V gene are SGHRS and YFSETQ. J gave up 7 bases and V 0 bases, and 4 bases lay outside the gene matches. The length of the CDR3 is 16 residues. DNA of the CDR3: TGCGCCAGCAGCTTGGGACAGGGGGCAGGGAATTCACCCCTCCACTTT. Amino acids: CASSLGQGAGNSPLHF.

V gene TRBV6-5 combines with J gene TRBJ1-3, with D tentatively TRBD1 (5 bases). The CDR3 runs 16 residues. The germline V gene has CDR1 MNHEY and CDR2 SVGAGI. V dropped 3 bases and J dropped 0 bases, with 12 bases sitting between them. The CDR3 sequence: CASSYFGALSGNTIYF. The CDR3 DNA reads as TGTGCCAGCAGTTATTTTGGGGCCCTCTCTGGAAACACCATATATTTT.

This sequence joins TRBV6-5 and TRBJ2-7; possibly TRBD1 for D (5 bases). The CDR3 loop spans 13 amino acids. The V gene's germline CDR1 is MNHEY and CDR2 SVGAGI. V was trimmed by 7 bases and J by 1 base, leaving 11 bases between them. Written as DNA, the CDR3 is TGTGCCAGCACCTCGGACACTTCCTACGAGCAGTACTTC. Protein: CASTSDTSYEQYF.

V and J are TRBV5-4 and TRBJ2-1; 13 bases map to TRBD2. The CDR3 is 16 amino acids. The J segment lost 6 bases and the V segment lost 2 bases, leaving 5 bases of the junction unmatched. CDR1 is SGHNT, CDR2 YYREEE, per germline (reference sequence). CDR3 sequence: CASSFRLAGGPNEQFF. In nucleotides, the CDR3 is TGTGCCAGCAGCTTCCGACTAGCGGGGGGCCCCAATGAGCAGTTCTTC.

V and J are TRBV5-1 and TRBJ2-2, with a possible D match to TRBD1 (6 bases). V was cut by 1 base and J by 0 bases, with 16 bases left in between. This CDR3 has 18 amino acids. CDR1 is SGHRS and CDR2 is YFSETQ in the germline V gene. In nucleotides, the CDR3 is TGCGCCAGCAGCTTGCCCGAAGGACAGATCGCGAACACCGGGGAGCTGTTTTTT. Translation gives CASSLPEGQIANTGELFF.

The J gene is TRBJ2-5, the V gene TRBV7-6; D may be TRBD1 (6 bases). V dropped 1 base and J dropped 1 base, with 10 bases sitting between them. This CDR3 has 15 residues. Germline CDR1 is SGHVS and CDR2 is FNYEAQ. For the CDR3, the DNA is TGTGCCAGCAGCTTAGTTCAACAGGGCCAAGAGACCCAGTACTTC. Its translation: CASSLVQQGQETQYF.

The chain uses TRBV12-5 and TRBJ2-5, with D perhaps matching TRBD1 (5 bases). CDR3 length: 13 amino acids. Germline V gene lookup returns CDR1 LGHNT and CDR2 FRNRAP. V was cut by 3 bases and J by 7 bases, with 12 bases left in between. DNA for the CDR3: TGTGCTAGTGGTTTATTAGGGGCTGGGACCCAGTACTTC. Protein sequence: CASGLLGAGTQYF.

In regard to this clone: An end of the junction does not agree with germline; a read error may underlie this. The chain employs TRBV7-7 and TRBJ1-2; D possibly corresponds to TRBD1 (6 bases). The germline gives CDR1 SSHAT, CDR2 FNYEAQ (reference sequence). CDR3 length: 15 residues. The CDR3, as DNA: TGTGCTAGCAGCCCGCTCCGGGCAGGGGCTATCGGCTACACCTTC. As protein: CASSPLRAGAIGYTF.

V is TRBV10-3 and J is TRBJ1-1; 7 nucleotides match TRBD1. The J segment lost 5 bases and the V segment lost 8 bases, leaving 11 bases of the junction unmatched. CDR1 ENHRY and CDR2 SYGVKD come from the germline V gene. The CDR3 contains 14 residues. The CDR3 nucleotides are TGTGCCATCGCACGACAGGGAGACAAAACTGAAGCTTTCTTT. It encodes CAIARQGDKTEAFF.